The clone carrying this TCR beta chain turned up a few times. Its antigen is as yet unknown. The data belong to a study of blood T cells in healthy people across ages. Study findings and constraints: Per-million-T-cell TCR beta diversity fell roughly linearly with age.

The ends lost 11 bases at V and 0 bases at J; junction bases unmatched: 11. CDR1 is MNHNY and CDR2 is SVGAGI in the germline V gene (reference sequence). The CDR3 has 16 amino acids. Using a J-beta primer mix together with a sample-barcoded 5' primer, a second PCR was run for about 6 to 11 cycles. MiXCR, applied by TCRdb to the 5' RACE reads, yields one record per CDR3 protein. The sample comprises more than 700,000 distinct CDR3 sequences, about 42% of which are singletons, and 15% to 20% rests with the top ten. The clonotype comes from a man older than 75 in good health. The sample comprised blood. The chain links TRBV6-6 to TRBJ2-1; 9 bases are a match to TRBD2. CDR3 coding DNA: TGTGCCGCCAGGTCAGGTAGCGGGGGCTCCTACAATGAGCAGTTCTTC. Residues: CAARSGSGGSYNEQFF.